Below, 18 T cell receptor beta chains from the same sample are listed, as sequenced in a study of T cell responses to AZD1222 COVID-19 vaccine. Libraries were prepared by immunoSEQ multiplex PCR; TCRdb keeps only in-frame clonotypes and omits some of them. The table includes about 150,000 clones, approximately 91% detected once. The starting material was peripheral blood, obtained 28 days after the second AZD1222 dose. The receptor source for this set is an adult who received the AZD1222 COVID-19 vaccine.

The gene calls are TRBV7-3 and TRBJ2-2; TRBD1 matches at 10 bases. CDR1 is SGHTA, CDR2 FQGTGA, per germline. V lost 8 bases to trimming and J lost 5 bases; unmatched junction nucleotides: 2. The CDR3 runs 13 residues. The CDR3 DNA sequence: TGTGCCAGCGGGGGACAGGGGACCGGGGAGCTGTTTTTT. This sequence encodes CASGGQGTGELFF.

Note on this clone: The same CDR3 arises from other DNA sequences in this sample as well. V usage is TRBV7-3 and J usage is TRBJ1-1; D is unresolved. The length of the CDR3 is 14 residues. Trimming took 1 base from V and 0 from J, leaving 6 bases between them. In germline, CDR1 is SGHTA, CDR2 FQGTGA. The CDR3 protein is CASSLNRVNTEAFF. The CDR3, as DNA: TGTGCCAGCAGCTTAAACCGAGTGAACACTGAAGCTTTCTTT.

As concerns this clone: This CDR3 is also generated by other DNA sequences in the sample. The V and J genes are TRBV7-8 and TRBJ1-1; a weak D match, TRBD1 (5 bases). CDR1 and CDR2 (germline): SGHVS, FQNEAQ. V lost 1 base and J lost 0, with 9 bases in between. The CDR3 runs 15 residues. The CDR3 DNA follows: TGTGCCAGCAGCTTAGTTGGGGGATTGAACACTGAAGCTTTCTTT. Translating gives CASSLVGGLNTEAFF. Using reference TRBV7-8 and TRBJ1-1 for the parts outside the CDR3, the full variable domain is GAGVSQSPRYKVAKRGQDVALRCDPISGHVSLFWYQQALGQGPEFLTYFQNEAQLDKSGLPSDRFFAERPEGSVSTLKIQRTQQEDSAVYLCASSLVGGLNTEAFFGQGTRLTVV.

The chain joins TRBV5-1 to TRBJ2-1; D uncertain. The CDR3 totals 13 residues. Germline CDR1 SGHRS, CDR2 YFSETQ. Trimming took 0 bases from V and 8 from J, leaving 9 bases between them. The CDR3 DNA reads TGCGCCAGCAGCTTGGTCCCCACGGATGAGCAGTTCTTC. Translated, it gives CASSLVPTDEQFF.

The V call is TRBV7-2, the J call TRBJ2-7; D unclear. V was clipped by 5 bases and J by 3 bases, with 17 bases between them. The germline V gene encodes CDR1 SGHTA and CDR2 FQGNSA. The CDR3 runs to 15 residues. CDR3 DNA: TGTGCCAGCAGCCCCCCCCCGGCCGACAACTACGAGCAGTACTTC. Residues: CASSPPPADNYEQYF.

The rearrangement joins TRBV13 to TRBJ2-2; D is uncertain. Germline V CDR1 and CDR2: PRHDT, FYEKMQ (reference sequence). The CDR3 contains 16 residues. Trimming removed 5 bases at V and 0 bases at J, with 13 bases between. The CDR3 loop is CASSPDQSANTGELFF. The DNA of the CDR3 is TGTGCCAGCAGCCCTGACCAGTCCGCGAACACCGGGGAGCTGTTTTTT.

This clone was detected once. This chain connects TRBV12-3 or TRBV12-4 to TRBJ1-3; perhaps TRBD1 as D (5 bases). V shed 1 base and J shed 8 bases, with 9 bases lying between them. The CDR3 is made up of 13 amino acids. CDR3 nucleotide sequence: TGTGCCAGCAGTTTAGAGGCGGGGGACACCATATATTTT. Translation gives CASSLEAGDTIYF.

V gene TRBV29-1 combines with J gene TRBJ2-1; D may be TRBD2 (5 bases). CDR1 and CDR2 (germline): SQVTM, ANQGSEA. The CDR3 spans 17 residues. The ends were cut back, 3 bases at V and 7 bases at J, with 25 bases in the middle. CDR3 coding DNA: TGCAGCGTTGATTGTCGCGGGCAGGCGCTAAGTAAGAATGAGCAGTTCTTC. It yields the protein CSVDCRGQALSKNEQFF.

This chain uses TRBV19 with TRBJ2-7, with unresolved D. Deletions cut 4 bases from V and 9 bases from J, with 16 bases between. Germline V gives CDR1 LNHDA, CDR2 SQIVND (reference sequence). The CDR3 is 13 residues long. CDR3 sequence: CASSTPGKKGQYF. The CDR3 nucleotides are TGTGCCAGTAGTACCCCAGGAAAAAAGGGGCAGTACTTC.

The gene calls are TRBV5-1 and TRBJ2-1, with 12 bases fitting TRBD1. V dropped 4 bases and J dropped 13; count of bases not matched to a gene: 12. CDR3 size: 15 residues. Germline V lookup: CDR1 SGHRS, CDR2 YFSETQ. For the CDR3, the DNA is TGCGCCAGCAGCCCGGCCGACTCGGGACAGGGGGCACAGTTCTTC. The encoded protein is CASSPADSGQGAQFF.

The rearrangement uses TRBV29-1 and TRBJ2-7; 9 positions agree with TRBD1. The CDR3 spans 13 residues. After removal of 3 bases from V and 3 bases from J, the junction contained 3 bases not matched to a gene. Germline assignment: CDR1 SQVTM and CDR2 ANQGSEA. The CDR3 sequence: CSVETTGGYEQYF. CDR3 DNA: TGCAGCGTTGAGACGACAGGGGGCTACGAGCAGTACTTC.

The chain carries TRBV27 and TRBJ2-7; 8 bases fit TRBD2. CDR1 and CDR2 from the germline V gene are MNHEY and SMNVEV (reference sequence). The CDR3 has 15 residues. The V segment lost 6 bases and the J segment 3 bases; nucleotides outside the gene matches: 10. CDR3 sequence (DNA): TGTGCCAGCAGCCACCTAACTAGCGGTAACTACGAGCAGTACTTC. It codes for CASSHLTSGNYEQYF.

The J gene is TRBJ1-5, the V gene TRBV27; 10 nucleotides match TRBD1. The junction had 11 bases not matched to a gene; V was cut back by 5 bases and J by 7 bases. The CDR3 totals 16 residues. Germline CDR1 is MNHEY and CDR2 is SMNVEV (reference sequence). This CDR3 reads CASSPFGDRGGQPQHF. The CDR3 DNA sequence: TGTGCCAGCAGTCCCTTCGGGGACAGGGGTGGGCAGCCCCAGCATTTT.

The rearrangement links TRBV7-8 to TRBJ2-1; D perhaps matches TRBD1 (5 bases). This CDR3 spans 13 amino acids. V was pared by 1 base and J by 8 bases, with 9 bases between. Looked up from germline, CDR1 is SGHVS and CDR2 is FQNEAQ. In nucleotides, the CDR3 is TGTGCCAGCAGCTTAGACCAGGGCTATGAGCAGTTCTTC. This encodes CASSLDQGYEQFF.

Concerning this clone itself: Other nucleotide sequences from this sample produce the same CDR3. The chain is built from TRBV18 and TRBJ1-1; D is ambiguous. There are 12 residues in the CDR3. Germline V gene lookup returns CDR1 KGHSH and CDR2 LQKENI. V lost 4 bases and J lost 2, with 5 bases in between. CDR3: CASSQGNTEAFF. Written as DNA, the CDR3 is TGTGCCAGCTCACAGGGTAACACTGAAGCTTTCTTT.

This rearrangement joins TRBV28 to TRBJ2-4; TRBD1 aligns across 7 bases. The germline gives CDR1 MDHEN, CDR2 SYDVKM. This CDR3 contains 15 residues. The V and J ends lost 4 bases and 2 bases, in that order; junction bases with no gene match: 5. CDR3 protein: CASSYGTDSKNIQYF. The CDR3 coding sequence is TGTGCCAGCAGTTATGGGACAGATTCCAAAAACATTCAGTACTTC.

The chain carries TRBV6-5 and TRBJ1-1, with TRBD1 matching 7 bases. The CDR3 length is 14 residues. In germline, CDR1 is MNHEY, CDR2 SVGAGI. V was pared by 6 bases and J by 1 base, with 5 bases of the junction left unmatched. The CDR3 here is CASRRGQANTEAFF. CDR3 nucleotide sequence: TGTGCCAGCAGACGCGGACAGGCGAACACTGAAGCTTTCTTT.

The V and J genes are TRBV6-1 and TRBJ2-7; 11 bases are shared with TRBD2. In germline, CDR1 is MNHNS, CDR2 SASEGT. J lost 2 bases, V lost 3 bases, and 6 bases had no gene match. The CDR3 consists of 16 residues. CDR3 sequence reads: CASSETGTSGAYEQYF. CDR3 bases: TGTGCCAGCAGTGAGACCGGGACTAGCGGAGCCTACGAGCAGTACTTC.